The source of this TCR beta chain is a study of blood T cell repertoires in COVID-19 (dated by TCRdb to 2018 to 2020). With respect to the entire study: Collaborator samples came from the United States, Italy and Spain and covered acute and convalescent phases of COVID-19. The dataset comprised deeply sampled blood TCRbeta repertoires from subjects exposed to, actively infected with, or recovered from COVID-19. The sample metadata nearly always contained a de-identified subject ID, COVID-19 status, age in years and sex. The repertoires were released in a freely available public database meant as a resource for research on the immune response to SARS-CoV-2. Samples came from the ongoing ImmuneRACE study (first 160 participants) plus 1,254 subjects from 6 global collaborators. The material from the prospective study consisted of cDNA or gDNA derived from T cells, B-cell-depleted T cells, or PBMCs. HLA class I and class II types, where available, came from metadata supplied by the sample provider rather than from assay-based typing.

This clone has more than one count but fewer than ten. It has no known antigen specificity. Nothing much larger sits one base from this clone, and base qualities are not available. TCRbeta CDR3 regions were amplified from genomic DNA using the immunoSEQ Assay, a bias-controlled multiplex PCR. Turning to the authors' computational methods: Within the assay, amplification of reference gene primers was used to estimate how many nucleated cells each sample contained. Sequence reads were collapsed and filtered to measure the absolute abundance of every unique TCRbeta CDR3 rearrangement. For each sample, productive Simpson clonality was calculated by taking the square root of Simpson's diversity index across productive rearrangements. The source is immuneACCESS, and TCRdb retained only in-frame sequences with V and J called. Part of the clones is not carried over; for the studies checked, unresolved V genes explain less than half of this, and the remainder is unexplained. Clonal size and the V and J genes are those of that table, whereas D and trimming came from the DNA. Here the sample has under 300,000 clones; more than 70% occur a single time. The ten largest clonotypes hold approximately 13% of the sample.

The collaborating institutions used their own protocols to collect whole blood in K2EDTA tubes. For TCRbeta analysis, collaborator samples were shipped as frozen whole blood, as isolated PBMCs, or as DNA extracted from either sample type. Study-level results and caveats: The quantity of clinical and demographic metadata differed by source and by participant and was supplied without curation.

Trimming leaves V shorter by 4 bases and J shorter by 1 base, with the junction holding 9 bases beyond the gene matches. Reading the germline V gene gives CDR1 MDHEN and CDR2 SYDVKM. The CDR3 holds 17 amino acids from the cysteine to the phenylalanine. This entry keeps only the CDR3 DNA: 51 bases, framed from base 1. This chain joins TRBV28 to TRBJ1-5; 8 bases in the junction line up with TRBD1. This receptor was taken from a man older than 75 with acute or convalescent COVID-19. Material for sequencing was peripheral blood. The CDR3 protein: CASSSTSGGGSNQPQHF. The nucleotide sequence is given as TGTGCCAGCAGTTCAACCTCAGGGGGCGGGAGCAATCAGCCCCAGCATTTT. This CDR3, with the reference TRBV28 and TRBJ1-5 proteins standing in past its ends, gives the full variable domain DVKVTQSSRYLVKRTGEKVFLECVQDMDHENMFWYRQDPGLGLRLIYFSYDVKMKEKGDIPEGYSVSREKKERFSLILESASTNQTSMYLCASSSTSGGGSNQPQHFGDGTRLSIL.